This entry lists 14 T cell receptor beta chains sequenced from one sample in a study of OX40 agonist ivuxolimab in advanced cancers. Sequencing was performed with immunoSEQ multiplex PCR; in TCRdb, only in-frame clones are kept and a portion is missing. The sample has some 60,000 clones; around 92% are singletons. The sequencing used CD4+ or CD8+ T cells sorted from blood, collected in a trial of the OX40 agonist ivuxolimab. The receptors stem from an adult with an advanced solid tumor such as melanoma, head and neck, liver or kidney cancer.

The gene calls are TRBV4-3 and TRBJ1-3; 8 bases are a match to TRBD1. Per the germline V gene, CDR1 is LGHNA and CDR2 is YSLEER. Trimming removed 0 bases from V and 1 base from J; junction bases left unmatched: 8. This CDR3 has 18 residues. The CDR3 reads CASSQDRGQVVSGNTIYF. Written as DNA, the CDR3 is TGCGCCAGCAGCCAAGATCGGGGACAGGTAGTGTCTGGAAACACCATATATTTT.

This chain joins TRBV7-9 and TRBJ2-1; the D is unclear. The ends were cut back, 5 bases at V and 4 bases at J, with 9 bases in the middle. The CDR3 extends over 13 amino acids. Germline CDR1 SEHNR, CDR2 FQNEAQ (reference sequence). CDR3 amino acids: CASSHRRYNEQFF. DNA for the CDR3: TGTGCCAGCAGCCACCGACGGTACAATGAGCAGTTCTTC.

This rearrangement joins TRBV5-6 to TRBJ2-1, with a weak D call TRBD2 (5 bases). Germline lookup yields CDR1 SGHDT and CDR2 YYEEEE. Trimming stripped 0 bases from V and 10 bases from J, with 11 bases between. This CDR3 has 13 amino acids. As DNA, the CDR3 is TGTGCCAGCAGCTTGGGGGGAGTTGACGAGCAGTTCTTC. Residues: CASSLGGVDEQFF.

The V gene is TRBV9, the J gene TRBJ2-7, with 7 positions matching TRBD2. V was clipped by 0 bases and J by 2 bases; unmatched bases: 5. The CDR3 spans 15 residues. CDR1 is SGDLS and CDR2 is YYNGEE in the germline V gene. The DNA of the CDR3 is TGTGCCAGCAGCGTAGATGCGGGAGCGACCTACGAGCAGTACTTC. Its protein is CASSVDAGATYEQYF. The variable domain in full, with the rest retrieved from reference TRBV9 and TRBJ2-7, is DSGVTQTPKHLITATGQRVTLRCSPRSGDLSVYWYQQSLDQGLQFLIQYYNGEERAKGNILERFSAQQFPDLHSELNLSSLELGDSALYFCASSVDAGATYEQYFGPGTRLTVT.

The chain links TRBV4-3 to TRBJ2-3; 10 bases align to TRBD2. The V gene's germline CDR1 is LGHNA and CDR2 YSLEER. The CDR3 has 21 residues. V shed 0 bases and J 2 bases; nucleotides not matched to a gene: 17. CDR3 loop: CASSQELVAGGRGSYTDTQYF. CDR3 sequence (DNA): TGCGCCAGCAGCCAAGAACTGGTAGCGGGAGGTAGGGGGTCCTACACAGATACGCAGTATTTT.

This sequence joins TRBV12-5 and TRBJ2-1; the match to TRBD2 covers 10 bases. Germline values: CDR1 LGHNT, CDR2 FRNRAP. The CDR3 has 16 amino acids. Losses at the gene ends were 0 bases for V and 7 bases for J; bases not matched to a gene: 6. The CDR3 is CASGLVAGGPSNEQFF. As DNA, the CDR3 is TGTGCTAGTGGTTTGGTAGCGGGAGGGCCCTCGAATGAGCAGTTCTTC.

The chain joins TRBV5-1 to TRBJ2-7; 10 nucleotides agree with TRBD1. The CDR3 runs to 14 residues. V was clipped by 0 bases and J by 4 bases; unmatched bases: 1. Germline CDR1 reads SGHRS; CDR2 reads YFSETQ. In nucleotides, the CDR3 is TGCGCCAGCAGCTTGGGGACAGGGGGTTACGAGCAGTACTTC. Translation gives CASSLGTGGYEQYF.

V gene TRBV6-1 combines with J gene TRBJ2-2, with no clear D. This CDR3 is built from 12 residues. Germline loops: CDR1 MNHNS, CDR2 SASEGT. Trimming cost V 8 bases and J 6 bases, with 10 bases left between them. CDR3 in DNA: TGTGCCAGCGGCGACTCTCCCGGGGAGCTGTTTTTT. This translates into CASGDSPGELFF.

This clone was detected a few times. The chain is built from TRBV7-9 and TRBJ1-1; TRBD1 aligns across 7 bases. The V segment lost 6 bases and the J segment 5 bases; nucleotides outside the gene matches: 3. CDR3 size: 12 residues. The V gene's germline CDR1 is SEHNR and CDR2 FQNEAQ (reference sequence). The CDR3 sequence: CASRTGLTEAFF. The CDR3 region has the DNA TGTGCCAGCAGGACAGGGTTGACTGAAGCTTTCTTT.

This chain joins TRBV9 and TRBJ2-1; D possibly corresponds to TRBD1 (6 bases). V was cut by 0 bases and J by 0 bases, with 16 bases left in between. The CDR3 contains 18 residues. The germline gives CDR1 SGDLS, CDR2 YYNGEE. In DNA form, the CDR3 reads TGTGCCAGCAGCGTAGATAGGGGGTCGGGAAGCTCCTACAATGAGCAGTTCTTC. Residues: CASSVDRGSGSSYNEQFF.

This clone was observed a single time. CDR3 nucleotide sequence: TGTGCCAGCTCCCGTCCGGATACAGGGAACACTGAAGCTTTCTTT. This sequence encodes CASSRPDTGNTEAFF. The rearrangement links TRBV18 to TRBJ1-1, with D perhaps matching TRBD1 (5 bases). Trimming took off 6 bases at V and 1 base at J, with 15 bases between the two ends. In germline, CDR1 is KGHSH, CDR2 LQKENI. The CDR3 loop spans 15 amino acids.

The chain carries TRBV9 and TRBJ1-5; a weak D match, TRBD1 (6 bases). Germline CDR1 reads SGDLS; CDR2 reads YYNGEE. The CDR3 consists of 15 residues. The V end was cut by 0 bases, the J end by 7 bases, with 14 bases between. The CDR3 nucleotides read TGTGCCAGCAGCGTAGGAGGGGGACGGGACCAGCCCCAGCATTTT. This gives the protein CASSVGGGRDQPQHF. Using reference TRBV9 and TRBJ1-5 for the parts outside the CDR3, the full variable domain is DSGVTQTPKHLITATGQRVTLRCSPRSGDLSVYWYQQSLDQGLQFLIQYYNGEERAKGNILERFSAQQFPDLHSELNLSSLELGDSALYFCASSVGGGRDQPQHFGDGTRLSIL.

The chain links TRBV9 to TRBJ1-5; 8 nucleotides align to TRBD1. V lost 2 bases and J lost 5; bases outside the gene matches: 3. Looked up from germline, CDR1 is SGDLS and CDR2 is YYNGEE. The CDR3 sequence is 14 residues long. The CDR3: CASSVDRVDQPQHF. The CDR3 coding sequence is TGTGCCAGCAGCGTGGACAGGGTAGATCAGCCCCAGCATTTT.

This clone was seen a handful of times. The V and J genes are TRBV30 and TRBJ1-1; D may be TRBD1 (6 bases). Germline values: CDR1 GTSNPN, CDR2 SVGIG (reference sequence). V lost 4 bases, J lost 1 base, and 10 bases lay in between. The CDR3 is 13 residues long. CDR3 bases: TGTGCCTGGAAGCTACAGGGGAACACTGAAGCTTTCTTT. Translated: CAWKLQGNTEAFF.